Sequencing of this T cell receptor beta chain was carried out in a study of control samples from healthy donors and cancer patients. Clones were read by immunoSEQ multiplex PCR, and TCRdb kept only the in-frame ones, dropping some. This repertoire shows about 180,000 clones, 94% found once; its top ten account for roughly 1.3%. The CDR3 runs to 15 residues. V was trimmed by 2 bases and J by 6 bases, leaving 14 bases between them. Per germline, CDR1 MDHEN and CDR2 SYDVKM. Sequenced: blood. The rearrangement links TRBV28 to TRBJ1-3; D is unresolved. The clonotype comes from a woman aged 18-29 years in good health. In DNA form, the CDR3 reads TGTGCCAGCAGTTTAATAGGGCTGGAGTCAAACACCATATATTTT. It codes for CASSLIGLESNTIYF.